This T cell receptor beta chain was profiled in a study of Ad26.COV2.S vaccination and SARS-CoV-2 variants. The method was immunoSEQ multiplex PCR; TCRdb's version includes in-frame clones alone and lacks a portion of them. The table includes a few hundred thousand clones, approximately 88% detected once. Regarding the study as a whole: Comparable non-spike TCR breadth was observed in vaccine and placebo recipients.

The treatment here: 19 received Ad26.COV2.S at low or high dose, single or two shots; about 5 received placebo; per-sample allocation not given. Specimen acquisition occurred on day 63 following the initial vaccine or placebo injection. Concerning this clone itself: Antigen unknown.

The V gene's germline CDR1 is MNHEY and CDR2 SVGEGT. This CDR3 region has 12 residues. V was clipped by 6 bases and J by 3 bases, with 8 bases between them. The gene calls are TRBV6-2 or TRBV6-3 and TRBJ1-1; D is unresolved. Sample: peripheral blood, taken in a trial of Ad26.COV2.S vaccine versus placebo. The TCR comes from a person aged 18-60 years who received the Ad26.COV2.S COVID-19 vaccine or a placebo. The CDR3 DNA sequence: TGTGCCAGCAGCCTTGGGTACACTGAAGCTTTCTTT. Its protein product is CASSLGYTEAFF.